Sequencing of this T cell receptor (beta chain) was carried out in a study of TIL therapy for anti-PD-1-resistant metastatic lung cancer. The study's findings and limits: After infusion, TIL clonotypes partly replaced peripheral T cells and declined over months.

CDR3 size: 12 residues. V lost 6 bases and J lost 10, with 16 bases in between. The germline CDR1 and CDR2 sequences are SGHRS and YFSETQ. A few counts support this clone. Its specificity is not known. Described time point: pre-treatment sample, taken before nivolumab and TIL therapy. The immunoSEQ assay was v3. TCRdb's table, derived via immunoSEQ multiplex PCR, lists solely in-frame clones and lacks some. The sample records 55,000 to 65,000 clones, about 69% being singletons. The material sequenced was blood, taken at baseline. The sequence was collected from a person between 30 and 80 years old with non-small cell lung cancer. This chain links TRBV5-1 with TRBJ1-1; maybe TRBD1 (5 bases). As DNA, the CDR3 is TGCGCCAGCACCACTACAGGTTCCGTAGCTTTCTTT. This gives the protein CASTTTGSVAFF.